Listed below are T cell receptor beta chains from one sample, sequenced in a study of identical twins. TCRdb reanalysed the 5' RACE reads using MiXCR and keeps one entry per CDR3 protein. The table lists approximately 470,000 distinct CDR3 sequences, about 14% of them singletons. The same data also contributed to another study, on yellow fever vaccine responses in identical twins.

What was sequenced was CD4+ T cells sorted from blood. The source is a young woman in good health. The CDR3 runs from the conserved cysteine through the conserved F or W. The D gene is left open where the match is weak. Expanded clones are given a class, and other clones once, few, many or no size at all.

size	V	D	J	DNA	CDR3
.	TRBV5-1	.	TRBJ2-5	TGCGCCAGCAGCGGGGATGGTAATCGGGTTGAGACCCAGTACTTC	CASSGDGNRVETQYF
.	TRBV12-3/TRBV12-4	TRBD2	TRBJ2-2	TGTGCCAGCAGTTTGCGGGAGAGGGTCGGGGAGCTGTTTTTT	CASSLRERVGELFF
few	TRBV9	.	TRBJ2-7	TGTGCCAGCAGCGCTCCCGGGAACAACGAGCAGTACTTC	CASSAPGNNEQYF
.	TRBV24-1	.	TRBJ2-5	TGTGCCACCAGTGATCCCAACAGGGTAGAGACCCAGTACTTC	CATSDPNRVETQYF
.	TRBV9	TRBD2	TRBJ2-1	TGTGCCAGCAGCGTCCCAGCGGGGGAGACAAGCTCCTACAATGAGCAGTTCTTC	CASSVPAGETSSYNEQFF
few	TRBV18	.	TRBJ2-2	TGTGCCAGCTCACCAGTACAGGTCGTCGGCACCGGGGAGCTGTTTTTT	CASSPVQVVGTGELFF
few	TRBV14	.	TRBJ2-7	TGTGCCAGCAGCCAAGATTCAGGGGCGATCCCTTACGAGCAGTACTTC	CASSQDSGAIPYEQYF
.	TRBV27	.	TRBJ2-1	TGTGCCAGCAGCCGTAATTCCCAGATTTCCGGGACTCCAAGGAGTGAGCAGTTCTTC	CASSRNSQISGTPRSEQFF
.	TRBV6-5	TRBD2	TRBJ2-2	TGTGCCAGCAGTTACTTGCTAGCGGGAGGAGCCGGGGAGCTGTTTTTT	CASSYLLAGGAGELFF
.	TRBV7-8	TRBD2	TRBJ2-3	TGTGCCAGCAGTCCGGGGGTACTAGCGGGAGGCCAGAGCACAGATACGCAGTATTTT	CASSPGVLAGGQSTDTQYF
few	TRBV2	.	TRBJ1-1	TGTGCCAGCAGTGAACAAGGCCCCGGGAGTGAAGCTTTCTTT	CASSEQGPGSEAFF
.	TRBV11-3	TRBD2	TRBJ2-1	TGTGCCAGCAGTTCCGATCATCTAGCGGGAGGGTCGGGTGAGCAGTTCTTC	CASSSDHLAGGSGEQFF
.	TRBV12-3/TRBV12-4	.	TRBJ2-3	TGTGCCAGCAGTTGGAACGTGGGGGGGCCGGCAGATACGCAGTATTTT	CASSWNVGGPADTQYF
.	TRBV6-1	TRBD2	TRBJ2-3	TGTGCCAGCAGGGATAGCGGGAGTATGTATACGCAGTATTTT	CASRDSGSMYTQYF
.	TRBV10-3	.	TRBJ2-1	TGTGCCATCAGTGACCCAGGGATCGCCTACAATGAGCAGTTCTTC	CAISDPGIAYNEQFF